Included here is one T cell receptor (beta chain) sequence, with context. This specimen belongs to a study of blood T cell repertoires in COVID-19. On the study more broadly: Samples taken during acute and convalescent COVID-19 were collected in the United States, Italy and Spain. PBMCs, B-cell-depleted T cells, or T cells were the source of the cDNA or gDNA that made up the material.

The germline gives CDR1 SGHTA, CDR2 FQGNSA. The V gene lost 3 bases and the J gene lost 6 bases, with 15 bases spanning the gap. The CDR3 sequence is 15 residues long. Original handling: Nucleated cell counts were estimated from reference gene primer amplification. TCRdb keeps only in-frame clones here, not all; method: immunoSEQ multiplex PCR. D and trimming were read from the DNA, whereas the V and J calls and clone size are those reported in that table. There are roughly 200,000 clones in the sample; 85% to 90% occur only once, and 5.9% lies in the top ten. This clonotype was sampled from a man aged 80 or over with acute or convalescent COVID-19. V and J are TRBV7-2 and TRBJ2-1; D possibly corresponds to TRBD1 (6 bases). The sequencing input was peripheral blood. This CDR3 is CASSFPVQGSNEQFF. Written as DNA, the CDR3 is TGTGCCAGCAGCTTCCCCGTCCAGGGGAGCAATGAGCAGTTCTTC.